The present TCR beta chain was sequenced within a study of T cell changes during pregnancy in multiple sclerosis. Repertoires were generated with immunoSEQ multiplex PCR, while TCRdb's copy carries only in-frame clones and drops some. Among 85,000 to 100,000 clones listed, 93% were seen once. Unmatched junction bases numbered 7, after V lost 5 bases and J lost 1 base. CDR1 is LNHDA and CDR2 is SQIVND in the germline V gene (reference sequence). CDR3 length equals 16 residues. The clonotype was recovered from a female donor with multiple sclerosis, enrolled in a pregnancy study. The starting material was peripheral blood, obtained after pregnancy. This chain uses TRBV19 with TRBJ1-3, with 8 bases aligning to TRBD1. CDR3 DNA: TGTGCCAGTAGTCTGACAGGGGTTGAGTCTGGAAACACCATATATTTT. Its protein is CASSLTGVESGNTIYF.